The entry below gives a single TCR beta chain sequence along with its context. Its antigen is unidentified. The data belong to a study of blood T cells in healthy people across ages. Study results and limitations: The recorded TCR beta diversity per million T cells decreased in a roughly linear manner with age.

With a J-beta primer mix and a sample-barcoded 5' primer, a second PCR ran 7 to 11 cycles. One entry per CDR3 protein results from TCRdb running MiXCR on the 5' RACE reads. Among some 700,000 distinct CDR3 sequences listed, roughly 44% were seen once. Extractions gave at least 5 micrograms of total RNA per sample. The source material was blood. This TCR came from a woman in her sixties in good health.

The CDR3 protein is CASSLEKPWNEQYF. CDR3 nucleotides: TGTGCCAGCAGTTTAGAGAAGCCGTGGAATGAGCAGTACTTC. The chain carries TRBV28 and TRBJ2-1; no clear D gene. Matching the DNA end better, TRBJ2-7 makes the J call doubtful. This CDR3 is 14 amino acids long. Germline loops: CDR1 MDHEN, CDR2 SYDVKM.